This T cell receptor (beta chain) was sequenced during a study of monozygotic twins with inflammatory bowel disease. Study results and limitations: Twin concordance left repertoire similarity unchanged, with limited power a possible explanation for this lack of difference.

About this clonotype: The antigen remains undetermined.

Every TCR library consumed 3500 ng of total RNA. UMIs were attached via template switching, each with a 6-nucleotide sample barcode. TCRdb re-called the 5' RACE reads; every CDR3 protein appears as one record, without DNA. This sample lists fewer than 350,000 distinct CDR3 sequences; its ten largest clones have roughly 2%. No T cells were sorted before total RNA was taken from whole blood. The CDR3 totals 14 residues. The clonotype was recovered from a human donor with ulcerative colitis or Crohn's disease, or a healthy co-twin of an affected twin (not recorded which). The chain combines TRBV12-3 or TRBV12-4 with TRBJ1-1; the D call from TCRdb, TRBD1, cannot be confirmed without DNA. The sample comprised blood. The CDR3 region is CASSLVSGGTEAFF.